The clone carrying this T cell receptor (beta chain) was seen a few times. The data originate from a study of patients and donors after allogeneic stem cell transplantation. TCRdb re-called the RT-PCR reads with MiXCR, one entry per CDR3 protein. The profile covers 190,000 or so distinct CDR3 sequences, with around two fifths appearing a single time and under 14% taken by the ten largest. This TCR was sampled from a human donor who was either an allogeneic HSCT recipient or a stem cell or donor lymphocyte infusion donor (not recorded which). It is not recorded whose cells these are; they may come from a transplant donor. The sequenced sample consisted of blood, either unsorted or a sorted T cell fraction (not recorded which).

The CDR3: CASTYRAEAFF. The DNA for the CDR3 is TGTGCCAGCACTTACAGGGCCGAAGCTTTCTTT. The genes are TRBV12-3 or TRBV12-4 and TRBJ1-1; maybe TRBD1 (6 bases). Trimming took 7 bases from V and 8 from J, leaving 11 bases between them. CDR3 length equals 11 residues.